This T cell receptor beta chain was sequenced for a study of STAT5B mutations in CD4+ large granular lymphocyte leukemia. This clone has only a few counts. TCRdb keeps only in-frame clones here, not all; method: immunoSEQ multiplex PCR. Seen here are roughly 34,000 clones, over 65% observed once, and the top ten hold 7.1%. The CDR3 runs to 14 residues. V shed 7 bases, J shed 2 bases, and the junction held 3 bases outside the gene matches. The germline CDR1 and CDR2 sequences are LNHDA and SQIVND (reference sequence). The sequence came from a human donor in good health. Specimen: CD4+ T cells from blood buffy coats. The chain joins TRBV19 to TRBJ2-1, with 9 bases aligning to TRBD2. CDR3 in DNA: TGTGCCAGTAAGGCGGGAGGGACCTACAATGAGCAGTTCTTC. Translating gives CASKAGGTYNEQFF.